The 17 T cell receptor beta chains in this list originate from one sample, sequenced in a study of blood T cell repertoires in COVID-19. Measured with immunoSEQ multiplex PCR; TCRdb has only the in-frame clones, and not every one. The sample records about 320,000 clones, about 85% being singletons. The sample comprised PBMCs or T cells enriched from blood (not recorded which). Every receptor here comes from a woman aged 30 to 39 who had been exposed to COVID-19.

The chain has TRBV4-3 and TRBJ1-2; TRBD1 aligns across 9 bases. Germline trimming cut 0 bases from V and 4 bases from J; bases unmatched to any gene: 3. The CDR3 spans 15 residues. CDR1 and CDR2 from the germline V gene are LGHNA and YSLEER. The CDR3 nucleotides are TGCGCCAGCAGCCAAGACCTGGACAGGGGCTATGGCTACACCTTC. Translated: CASSQDLDRGYGYTF.

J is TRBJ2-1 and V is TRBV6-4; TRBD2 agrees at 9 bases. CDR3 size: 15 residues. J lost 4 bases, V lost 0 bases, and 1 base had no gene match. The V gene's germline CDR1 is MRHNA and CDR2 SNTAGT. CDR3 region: CASSDSLAGYNEQFF. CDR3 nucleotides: TGTGCCAGCAGTGACTCTCTAGCGGGGTACAATGAGCAGTTCTTC.

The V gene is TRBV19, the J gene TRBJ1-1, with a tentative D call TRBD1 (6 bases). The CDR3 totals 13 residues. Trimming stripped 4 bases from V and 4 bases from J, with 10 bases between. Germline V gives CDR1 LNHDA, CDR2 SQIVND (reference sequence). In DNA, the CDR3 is TGTGCCAGTAGTAAGGGGGTAAGCACTGAAGCTTTCTTT. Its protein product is CASSKGVSTEAFF.

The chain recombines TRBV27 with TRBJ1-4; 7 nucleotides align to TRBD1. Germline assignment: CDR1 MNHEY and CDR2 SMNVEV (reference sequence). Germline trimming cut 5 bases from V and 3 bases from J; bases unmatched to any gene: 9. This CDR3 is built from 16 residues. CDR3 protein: CASSRDRALANEKLFF. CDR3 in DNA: TGTGCCAGCAGTCGCGACAGGGCGTTGGCTAATGAAAAACTGTTTTTT.

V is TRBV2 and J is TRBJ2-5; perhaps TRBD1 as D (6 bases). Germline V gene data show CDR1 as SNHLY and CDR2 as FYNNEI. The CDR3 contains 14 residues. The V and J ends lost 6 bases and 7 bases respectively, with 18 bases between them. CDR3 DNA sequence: TGTGCCAGCAGGGAATGGGGGCCGAAAGGGACCCAGTACTTC. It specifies CASREWGPKGTQYF.

This CDR3 reads CASSSDGNYGYTF. The DNA of the CDR3 is TGTGCCAGCAGTTCCGACGGGAACTATGGCTACACCTTC. The chain combines TRBV28 with TRBJ1-2; D gene uncertain. Trimming stripped 4 bases from V and 2 bases from J, with 8 bases between. Germline V gives CDR1 MDHEN, CDR2 SYDVKM. This CDR3 spans 13 amino acids.

CDR3 amino acids: CASRRSDEQFF. CDR3 DNA sequence: TGTGCCAGCAGAAGGAGCGATGAGCAGTTCTTC. The chain combines TRBV2 with TRBJ2-1, with D uncertain. The V end was cut by 6 bases, the J end by 8 bases, with 8 bases between. The germline V gene has CDR1 SNHLY and CDR2 FYNNEI. The CDR3 extends over 11 amino acids.

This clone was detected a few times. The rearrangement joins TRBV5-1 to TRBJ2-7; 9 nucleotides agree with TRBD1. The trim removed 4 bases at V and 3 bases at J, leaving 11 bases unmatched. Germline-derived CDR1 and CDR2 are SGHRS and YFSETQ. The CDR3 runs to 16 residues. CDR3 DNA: TGCGCCAGCAGCACAGCTACAGGGGGCTTCAGCTACGAGCAGTACTTC. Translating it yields CASSTATGGFSYEQYF. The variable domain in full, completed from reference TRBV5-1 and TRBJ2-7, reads KAGVTQTPRYLIKTRGQQVTLSCSPISGHRSVSWYQQTPGQGLQFLFEYFSETQRNKGNFPGRFSGRQFSNSRSEMNVSTLELGDSALYLCASSTATGGFSYEQYFGPGTRLTVT.

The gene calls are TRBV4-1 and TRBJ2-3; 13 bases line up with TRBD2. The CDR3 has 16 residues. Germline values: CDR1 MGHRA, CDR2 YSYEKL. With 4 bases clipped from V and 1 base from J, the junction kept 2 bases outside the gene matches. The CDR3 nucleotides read TGCGCCAGCAGCCCCGGACTAGCGGGGGGCACAGATACGCAGTATTTT. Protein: CASSPGLAGGTDTQYF.

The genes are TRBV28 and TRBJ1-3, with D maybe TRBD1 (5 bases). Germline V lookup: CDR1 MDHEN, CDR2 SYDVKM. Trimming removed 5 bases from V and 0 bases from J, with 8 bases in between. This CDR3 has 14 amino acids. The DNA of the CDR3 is TGTGCCAGCAGTGACAGTTTCTCTGGAAACACCATATATTTT. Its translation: CASSDSFSGNTIYF.

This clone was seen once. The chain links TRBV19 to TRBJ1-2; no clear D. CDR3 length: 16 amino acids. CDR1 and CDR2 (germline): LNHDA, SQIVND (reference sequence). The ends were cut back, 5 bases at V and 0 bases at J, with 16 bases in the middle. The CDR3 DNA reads TGTGCCAGTAGTCCTCTCAAGGAAGGAGCTAACTATGGCTACACCTTC. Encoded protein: CASSPLKEGANYGYTF.

The DNA for the CDR3 is TGTGCCAGCAGCTTATCGCGGCCGGACACTGAAGCTTTCTTT. Translating it yields CASSLSRPDTEAFF. The chain is built from TRBV7-9 and TRBJ1-1; D call uncertain. The V and J ends lost 2 bases and 3 bases respectively, with 10 bases between them. Germline V gene data show CDR1 as SEHNR and CDR2 as FQNEAQ (reference sequence). The CDR3 consists of 14 residues.

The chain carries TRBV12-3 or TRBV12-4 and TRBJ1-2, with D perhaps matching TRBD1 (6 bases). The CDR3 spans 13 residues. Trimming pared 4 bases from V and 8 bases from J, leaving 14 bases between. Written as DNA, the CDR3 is TGTGCCAGCAGTTCGTCAACAGGGCGAGGCTACACCTTC. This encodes CASSSSTGRGYTF.

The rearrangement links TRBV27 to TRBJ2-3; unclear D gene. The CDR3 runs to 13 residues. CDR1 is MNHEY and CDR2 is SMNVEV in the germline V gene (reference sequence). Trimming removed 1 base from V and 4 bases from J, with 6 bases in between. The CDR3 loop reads CASSLWAPDTQYF. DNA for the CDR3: TGTGCCAGCAGTTTATGGGCCCCAGATACGCAGTATTTT.

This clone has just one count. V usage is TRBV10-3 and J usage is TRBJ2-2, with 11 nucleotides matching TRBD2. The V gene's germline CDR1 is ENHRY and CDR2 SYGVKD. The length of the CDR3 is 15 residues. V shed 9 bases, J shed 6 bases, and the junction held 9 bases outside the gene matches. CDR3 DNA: TGTGCCATATCTACTAGCGGGAGTTCCCCCGGGGAGCTGTTTTTT. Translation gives CAISTSGSSPGELFF.

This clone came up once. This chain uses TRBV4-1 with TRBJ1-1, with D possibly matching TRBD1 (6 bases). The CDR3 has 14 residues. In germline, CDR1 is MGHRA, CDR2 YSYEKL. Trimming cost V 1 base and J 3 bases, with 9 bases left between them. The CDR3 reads CASSQGQVDTEAFF. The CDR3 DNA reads TGCGCCAGCAGCCAAGGACAGGTGGACACTGAAGCTTTCTTT.

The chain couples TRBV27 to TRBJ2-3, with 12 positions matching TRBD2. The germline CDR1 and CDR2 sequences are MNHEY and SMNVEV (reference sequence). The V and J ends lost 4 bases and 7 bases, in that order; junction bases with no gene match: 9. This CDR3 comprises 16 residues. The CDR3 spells CASSSQTSGSRNTQYF. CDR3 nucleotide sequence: TGTGCCAGCAGTTCCCAGACTAGCGGGAGTAGAAATACGCAGTATTTT.